Sequencing of this TCR beta chain was carried out in a study of blood T cell repertoires in COVID-19. Study-level background: Acute and convalescent COVID-19 specimens originated in the United States, Italy and Spain. PBMCs, B-cell-depleted T cells, or T cells provided the cDNA or gDNA that made up the material.

The V gene lost 3 bases and the J gene lost 1 base, with 10 bases spanning the gap. CDR1 is SGHDT, CDR2 YYEEEE, per germline. The CDR3 is 14 amino acids. In the original analysis: Reference gene primer amplification yielded estimated nucleated cell counts. Assay used: immunoSEQ multiplex PCR; TCRdb lists only in-frame clones, some missing. V and J calls and clone size are those listed in that table; D and trimming were worked out from the DNA. Among about 190,000 clones listed, 90% were seen once. This rearrangement joins TRBV5-6 to TRBJ1-1; D gene ambiguous. Specimen: peripheral blood. This sequence originates from a man between 50 and 59 years old with acute or convalescent COVID-19. CDR3 protein: CASSYLRGNTEAFF. The DNA of the CDR3 is TGTGCCAGCAGCTACCTCAGAGGGAACACTGAAGCTTTCTTT. The full variable domain, with the rest looked up from reference TRBV5-6 and TRBJ1-1, is DAGVTQSPTHLIKTRGQQVTLRCSPKSGHDTVSWYQQALGQGPQFIFQYYEEEERQRGNFPDRFSGHQFPNYSSELNVNALLLGDSALYLCASSYLRGNTEAFFGQGTRLTVV.